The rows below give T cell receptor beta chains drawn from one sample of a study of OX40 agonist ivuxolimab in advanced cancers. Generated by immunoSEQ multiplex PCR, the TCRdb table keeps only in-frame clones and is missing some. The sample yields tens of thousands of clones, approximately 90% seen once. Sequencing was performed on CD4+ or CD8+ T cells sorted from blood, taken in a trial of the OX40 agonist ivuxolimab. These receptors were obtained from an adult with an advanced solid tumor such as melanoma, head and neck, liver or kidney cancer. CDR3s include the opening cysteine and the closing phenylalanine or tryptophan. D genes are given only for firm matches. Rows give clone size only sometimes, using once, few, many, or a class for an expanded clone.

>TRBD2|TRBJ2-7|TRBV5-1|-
TGCGCCAGCAGCCCCGACGGGCGAGCGGGGCCCGGCTACGAGCAGTACTTC
CASSPDGRAGPGYEQYF
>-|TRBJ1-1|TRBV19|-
TGTGCCAGTAAGATAACAGGGACCATGAACACTGAAGCTTTCTTT
CASKITGTMNTEAFF
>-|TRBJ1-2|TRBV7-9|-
TGTGCCAGCAGCTTAGATACAGTCTCTAAACGGGGCACCTTC
CASSLDTVSKRGTF
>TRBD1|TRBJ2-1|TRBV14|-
TGTGCCAGCAGCCAACCGGGACAGGGAGCGAGACAGTTCTTC
CASSQPGQGARQFF
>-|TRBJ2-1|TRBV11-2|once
TGTGCCAGCAGCCCCCAGGTAGTAGGGGTTGCGAGCTCCTACAATGAGCAGTTCTTC
CASSPQVVGVASSYNEQFF
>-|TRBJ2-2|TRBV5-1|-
TGCGCCAGCAGTCCCCAAGGGGGGATCGGGGAGCTGTTTTTT
CASSPQGGIGELFF
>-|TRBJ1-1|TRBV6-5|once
TGTGCCAGCAGCCGGGGGCAACCCGGTGAAGCTTTCTTT
CASSRGQPGEAFF
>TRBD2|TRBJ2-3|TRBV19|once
TGTGCCAGTAGGAGGACTAGCGGCACAGATACGCAGTATTTT
CASRRTSGTDTQYF
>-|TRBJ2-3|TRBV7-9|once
TGTGCCAGCAGCTTCATCACAGGGGACGGGGGGGATACGCAGTATTTT
CASSFITGDGGDTQYF
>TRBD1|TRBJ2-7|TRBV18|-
TGTGCCAGCTCACCCCCGGGACAGGGTAACTACGAGCAGTACTTC
CASSPPGQGNYEQYF
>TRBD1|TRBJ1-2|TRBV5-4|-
TGTGCCAGCAGCTTGGCGGCAGGGGGGTCGGACTATGGCTACACCTTC
CASSLAAGGSDYGYTF
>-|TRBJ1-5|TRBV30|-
TGTGCCTGGAGTGGGACTGATAGCAATCAGCCCCAGCATTTT
CAWSGTDSNQPQHF
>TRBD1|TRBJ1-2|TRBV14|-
TGTGCCAGCAGCCAAGACTCGGTCCCCATGGGACAGCTAAACTATGGCTACACCTTC
CASSQDSVPMGQLNYGYTF
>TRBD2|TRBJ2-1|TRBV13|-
TGTGCCAGCAGCTTAGACCTTACGACTAGCGTATCCTACAATGAGCAGTTCTTC
CASSLDLTTSVSYNEQFF
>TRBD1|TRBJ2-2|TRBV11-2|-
TGTGCCAGCAGCCCCCAGGGGGCCGCGAACACCGGGGAGCTGTTTTTT
CASSPQGAANTGELFF
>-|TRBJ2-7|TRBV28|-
TGTGCCAGCAGTTTCGACCAAATCGGCTACGAGCAGTACTTC
CASSFDQIGYEQYF
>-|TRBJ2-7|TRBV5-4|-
TGTGCCAGCAGCTTGTGGGCAGGGCAGGAGCAGTACTTC
CASSLWAGQEQYF
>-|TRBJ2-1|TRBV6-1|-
TGTGCCAGCAGTGAAGTGGTCAGACACAATGAGCAGTTCTTC
CASSEVVRHNEQFF
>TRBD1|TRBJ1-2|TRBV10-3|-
TGTGCCATCAGGGGGGACAGGGGTATTGATGGCTACACCTTC
CAIRGDRGIDGYTF
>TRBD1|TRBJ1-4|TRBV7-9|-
TGTGCCAGCAGCTTCTGGACAGGGGGCACCGCGGCTAATGAAAAACTGTTTTTT
CASSFWTGGTAANEKLFF
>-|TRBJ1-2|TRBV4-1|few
TGCGCCAGCAGCCAAGATTCCAGAATTAACTATGGCTACACCTTC
CASSQDSRINYGYTF
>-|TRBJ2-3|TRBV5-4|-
TGTGCCAGCAGCGGCCGGACGTCAGATACGCAGTATTTT
CASSGRTSDTQYF
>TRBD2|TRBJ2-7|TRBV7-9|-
TGTGCCAGCAGCAGAGGGACTAGCCCCTACGAGCAGTACTTC
CASSRGTSPYEQYF
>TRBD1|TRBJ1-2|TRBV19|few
TGTGCCAGTAGTATAGATCGGGGCGCAGGGGGCATTGGTGGCTACACCTTC
CASSIDRGAGGIGGYTF
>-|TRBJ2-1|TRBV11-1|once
TGTGCCAGCAGCTTAAATTCCGTTGTCCATGAGCAGTTCTTC
CASSLNSVVHEQFF
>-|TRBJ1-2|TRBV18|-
TGTGCCAGCTCACCACTCCCAGCTAACTATGGCTACACCTTC
CASSPLPANYGYTF
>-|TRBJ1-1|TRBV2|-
TGTGCCAGCAGAGACAGTAACACTGAAGCTTTCTTT
CASRDSNTEAFF
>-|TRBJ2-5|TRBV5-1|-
TGCGCCAGCAGTTTTTTTACAGGGTCGGAGACCCAGTACTTC
CASSFFTGSETQYF
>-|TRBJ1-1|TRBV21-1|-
TGTGCCAGCAGCAAAGCGCTTGGCAGGACGAACGAAGCTTTCTTT
CASSKALGRTNEAFF
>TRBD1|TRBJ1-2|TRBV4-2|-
TGTGCCAGCAGCCAATCGGACAGGGGATATGGCTACACCTTC
CASSQSDRGYGYTF
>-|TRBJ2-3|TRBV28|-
TGTGCCAGCAGTGGACCGGGAGATACATTGGGAAGAGATACGCAGTATTTT
CASSGPGDTLGRDTQYF
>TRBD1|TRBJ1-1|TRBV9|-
TGTGCCAGCAGCGTAGGGGACAGGGTAGTGAACACTGAAGCTTTCTTT
CASSVGDRVVNTEAFF
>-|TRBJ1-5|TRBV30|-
TGTGCCTGGACCCAAGGGGGGAGCAATCAGCCCCAGCATTTT
CAWTQGGSNQPQHF
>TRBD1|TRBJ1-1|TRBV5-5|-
TGTGCCAGCAGCCGCGACAGGGGCACCGTGGGGAACACTGAAGCTTTCTTT
CASSRDRGTVGNTEAFF
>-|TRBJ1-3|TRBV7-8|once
TGTGCCAGCAGCCCCTGGGAGACTGGAAACACCATATATTTT
CASSPWETGNTIYF
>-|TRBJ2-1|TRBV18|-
TGTGCCAGCTCACCTTCGACAGTGTACAATGAGCAGTTCTTC
CASSPSTVYNEQFF
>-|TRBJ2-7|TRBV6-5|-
TGTGCCAGCAGTTATGTCAGAGGCTACGAGCAGTACTTC
CASSYVRGYEQYF
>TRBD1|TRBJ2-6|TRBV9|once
TGTGCCAGCAGCGGGGGACAGGACCAAAGGGCCAACGTCCTGACTTTC
CASSGGQDQRANVLTF
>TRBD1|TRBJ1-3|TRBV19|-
TGTGCCAGTAGGCCCGTGGACAGGGCTTCTGGAAACACCATATATTTT
CASRPVDRASGNTIYF
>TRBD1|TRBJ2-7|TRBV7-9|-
TGTGCCAGCAGCTTACTGGGACAGGGGGCGGACGAGCAGTACTTC
CASSLLGQGADEQYF
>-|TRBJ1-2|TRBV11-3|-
TGTGCCAGCAGTCAGACGTCACTAACCTATGGCTACACCTTC
CASSQTSLTYGYTF
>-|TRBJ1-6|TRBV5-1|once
TGCGCCAGCAGCCCCGCCGTGGCGGGCTCCTATAATTCACCCCTCCACTTT
CASSPAVAGSYNSPLHF
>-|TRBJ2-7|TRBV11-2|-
TGTGCCAGCAGCCCTGGGACCTTCTCCTACGAGCAGTACTTC
CASSPGTFSYEQYF
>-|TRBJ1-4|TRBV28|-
TGTGCCAGCAGTTTATATATGCGGCCTGAAAAACTGTTTTTT
CASSLYMRPEKLFF
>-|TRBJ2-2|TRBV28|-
TGTGCCAGCAGTACGGGCCTGAACACCGGGGAGCTGTTTTTT
CASSTGLNTGELFF
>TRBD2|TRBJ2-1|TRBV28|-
TGTGCCAGCAGGGGGGGACTAGCGGGATTCTCAAATGAGCAGTTCTTC
CASRGGLAGFSNEQFF
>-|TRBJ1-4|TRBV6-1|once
TGTGCCAGCAGGAGGGGAACTAATGAAAAACTGTTTTTT
CASRRGTNEKLFF
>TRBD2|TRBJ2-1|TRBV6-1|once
TGTGCCAGCAGTGACCTGGGGGGGGGAGCGAATGAGCAGTTCTTC
CASSDLGGGANEQFF
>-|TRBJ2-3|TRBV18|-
TGTGCCAGCTCATCTCAGGGGAAGGGCACAGATACGCAGTATTTT
CASSSQGKGTDTQYF
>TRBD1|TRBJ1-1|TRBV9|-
TGTGCCAGCAGCCCAAGACAGGGGGCCACTGAAGCTTTCTTT
CASSPRQGATEAFF
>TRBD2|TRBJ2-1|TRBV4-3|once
TGCGCCAGCAGCCAAGGAGGTAGCGGGATCAATGAGCAGTTCTTC
CASSQGGSGINEQFF
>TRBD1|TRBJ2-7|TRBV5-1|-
TGCGCCAGCAGCTCCGGACAGGCACACCCCTACGAGCAGTACTTC
CASSSGQAHPYEQYF